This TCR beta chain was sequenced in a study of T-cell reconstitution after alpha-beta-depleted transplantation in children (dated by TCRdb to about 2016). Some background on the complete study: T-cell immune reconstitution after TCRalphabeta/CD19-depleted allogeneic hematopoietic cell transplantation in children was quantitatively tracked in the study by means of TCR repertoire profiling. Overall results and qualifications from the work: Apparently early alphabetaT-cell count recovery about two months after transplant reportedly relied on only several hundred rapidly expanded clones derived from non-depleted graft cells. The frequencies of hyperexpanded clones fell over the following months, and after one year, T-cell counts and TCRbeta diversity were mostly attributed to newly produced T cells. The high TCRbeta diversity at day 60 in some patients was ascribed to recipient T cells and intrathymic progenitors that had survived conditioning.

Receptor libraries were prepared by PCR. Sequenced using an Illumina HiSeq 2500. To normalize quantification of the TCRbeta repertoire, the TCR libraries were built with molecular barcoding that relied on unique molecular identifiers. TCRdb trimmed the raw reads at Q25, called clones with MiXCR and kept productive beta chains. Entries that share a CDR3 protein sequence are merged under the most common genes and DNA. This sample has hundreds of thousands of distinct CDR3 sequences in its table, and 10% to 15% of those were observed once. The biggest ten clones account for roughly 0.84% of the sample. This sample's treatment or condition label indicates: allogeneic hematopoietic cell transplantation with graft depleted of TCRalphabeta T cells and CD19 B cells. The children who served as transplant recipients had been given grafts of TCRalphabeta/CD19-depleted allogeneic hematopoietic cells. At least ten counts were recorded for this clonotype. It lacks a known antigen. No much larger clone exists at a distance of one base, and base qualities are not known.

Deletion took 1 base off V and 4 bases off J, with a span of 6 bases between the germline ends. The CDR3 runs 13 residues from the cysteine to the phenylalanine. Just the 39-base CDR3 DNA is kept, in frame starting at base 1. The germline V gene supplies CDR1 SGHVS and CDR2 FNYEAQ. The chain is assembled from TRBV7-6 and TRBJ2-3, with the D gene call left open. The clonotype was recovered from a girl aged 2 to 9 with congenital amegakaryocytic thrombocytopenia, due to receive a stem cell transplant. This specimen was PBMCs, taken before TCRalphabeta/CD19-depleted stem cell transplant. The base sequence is TGTGCCAGCAGCTTAGGGTACCCAGATACGCAGTATTTT. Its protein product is CASSLGYPDTQYF. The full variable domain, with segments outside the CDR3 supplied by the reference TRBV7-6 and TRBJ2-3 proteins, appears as GAGVSQSPRYKVTKRGQDVALRCDPISGHVSLYWYRQALGQGPEFLTYFNYEAQQDKSGLPNDRFSAERPEGSISTLTIQRTEQRDSAMYRCASSLGYPDTQYFGPGTRLTVL.